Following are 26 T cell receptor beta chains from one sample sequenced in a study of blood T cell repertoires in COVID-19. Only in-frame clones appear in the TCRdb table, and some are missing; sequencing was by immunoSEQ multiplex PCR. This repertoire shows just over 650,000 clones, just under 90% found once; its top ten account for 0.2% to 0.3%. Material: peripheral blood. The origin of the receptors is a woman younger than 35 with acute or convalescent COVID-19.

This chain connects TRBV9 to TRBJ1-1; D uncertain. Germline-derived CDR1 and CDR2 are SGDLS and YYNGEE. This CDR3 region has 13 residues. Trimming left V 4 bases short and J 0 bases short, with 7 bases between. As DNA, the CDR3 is TGTGCCAGCAGCCCCCCTGTGAACACTGAAGCTTTCTTT. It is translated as CASSPPVNTEAFF. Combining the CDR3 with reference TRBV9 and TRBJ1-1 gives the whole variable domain DSGVTQTPKHLITATGQRVTLRCSPRSGDLSVYWYQQSLDQGLQFLIQYYNGEERAKGNILERFSAQQFPDLHSELNLSSLELGDSALYFCASSPPVNTEAFFGQGTRLTVV.

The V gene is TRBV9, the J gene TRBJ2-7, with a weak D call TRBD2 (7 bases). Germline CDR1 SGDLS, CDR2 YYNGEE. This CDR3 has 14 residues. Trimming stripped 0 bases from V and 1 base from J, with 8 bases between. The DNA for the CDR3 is TGTGCCAGCAGCGTAGAGGGGGGGTCCTACGAGCAGTACTTC. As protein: CASSVEGGSYEQYF.

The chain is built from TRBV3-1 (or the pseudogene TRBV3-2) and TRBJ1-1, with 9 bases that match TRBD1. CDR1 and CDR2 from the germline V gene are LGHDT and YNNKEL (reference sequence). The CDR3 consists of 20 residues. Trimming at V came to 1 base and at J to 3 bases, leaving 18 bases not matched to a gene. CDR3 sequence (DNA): TGTGCCAGCAGCCAAGTAACGGGACAGGGTGAGTGGAAGGGGGACACTGAAGCTTTCTTT. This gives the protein CASSQVTGQGEWKGDTEAFF.

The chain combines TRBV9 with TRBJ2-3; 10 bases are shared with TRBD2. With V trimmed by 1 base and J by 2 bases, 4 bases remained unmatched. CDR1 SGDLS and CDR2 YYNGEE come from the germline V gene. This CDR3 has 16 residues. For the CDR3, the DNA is TGTGCCAGCAGCGTACCTCTAGCGGGGGACACAGATACGCAGTATTTT. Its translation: CASSVPLAGDTDTQYF.

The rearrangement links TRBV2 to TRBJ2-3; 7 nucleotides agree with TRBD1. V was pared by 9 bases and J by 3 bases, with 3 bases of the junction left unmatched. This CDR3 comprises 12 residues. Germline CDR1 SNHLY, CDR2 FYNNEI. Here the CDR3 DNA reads TGTGCCAGGACAGGGTTTACAGATACGCAGTATTTT. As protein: CARTGFTDTQYF.

The CDR3 region is CASSSGRTLAGAQHF. In DNA, the CDR3 is TGTGCCAGCAGTTCCGGTCGAACTCTCGCGGGGGCCCAGCATTTT. This chain links TRBV28 with TRBJ1-5, with D possibly TRBD1 on 5 matching bases. CDR1 is MDHEN, CDR2 SYDVKM, per germline. CDR3 length equals 15 residues. Trimming took off 4 bases at V and 11 bases at J, with 21 bases between the two ends.

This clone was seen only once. CDR3 region: CASRAPDGTAYGYTF. The CDR3 nucleotides read TGTGCAAGTCGCGCCCCGGACGGGACAGCCTATGGCTACACCTTC. The V and J genes are TRBV12-2 and TRBJ1-2; the listed D gene, TRBD1, was not tested against the DNA. TRBV12-2 is shown as a pseudogene. This CDR3 region has 15 residues.

CDR3 protein: CASSFRGNQPQHF. CDR3 in DNA: TGTGCCAGCAGCTTTCGAGGCAATCAGCCCCAGCATTTT. J is TRBJ1-5 and V is TRBV5-8; D unclear. V lost 2 bases to trimming and J lost 2 bases, with 5 bases between them. This CDR3 has 13 amino acids. Looked up from germline, CDR1 is SGHTS and CDR2 is YDEGEE.

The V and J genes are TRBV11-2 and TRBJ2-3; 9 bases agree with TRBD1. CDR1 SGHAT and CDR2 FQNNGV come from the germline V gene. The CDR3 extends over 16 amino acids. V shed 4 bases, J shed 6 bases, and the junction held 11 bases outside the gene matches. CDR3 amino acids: CASSSQGAGDWDTQYF. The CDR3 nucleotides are TGTGCCAGCAGCTCACAGGGGGCTGGGGATTGGGATACGCAGTATTTT.

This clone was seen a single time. The CDR3 spells CASSVTRDSTVGGYTF. The CDR3 nucleotides are TGTGCCAGCAGTGTTACTCGGGACTCAACCGTGGGTGGCTACACCTTC. V usage is TRBV2 and J usage is TRBJ1-2; TRBD1 is a possible D gene (5 bases). Germline V gene lookup returns CDR1 SNHLY and CDR2 FYNNEI. CDR3 size: 16 residues. Between the trimmed V and J ends, which lost 4 bases and 7 bases, there was a span of 22 bases.

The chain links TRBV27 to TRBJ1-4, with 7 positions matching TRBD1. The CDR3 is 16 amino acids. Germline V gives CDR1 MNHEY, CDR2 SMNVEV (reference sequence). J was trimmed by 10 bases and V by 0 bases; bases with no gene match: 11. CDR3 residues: CASSLSSLTGWGKLFF. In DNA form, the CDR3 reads TGTGCCAGCAGTTTATCGAGTTTGACAGGGTGGGGAAAACTGTTTTTT.

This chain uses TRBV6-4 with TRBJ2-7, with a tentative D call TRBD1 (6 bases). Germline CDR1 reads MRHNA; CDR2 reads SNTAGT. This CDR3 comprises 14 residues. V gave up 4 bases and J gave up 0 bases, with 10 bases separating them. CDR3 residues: CASSVSGDSYEQYF. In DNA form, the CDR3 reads TGTGCCAGCAGTGTCTCAGGGGACTCCTACGAGCAGTACTTC.

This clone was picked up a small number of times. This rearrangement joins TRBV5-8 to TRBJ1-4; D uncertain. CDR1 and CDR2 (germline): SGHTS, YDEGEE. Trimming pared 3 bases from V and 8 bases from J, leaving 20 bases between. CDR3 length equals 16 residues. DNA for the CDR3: TGTGCCAGCAGCTCCACCCGTCGCCGACGGGGAGAAAAACTGTTTTTT. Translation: CASSSTRRRRGEKLFF.

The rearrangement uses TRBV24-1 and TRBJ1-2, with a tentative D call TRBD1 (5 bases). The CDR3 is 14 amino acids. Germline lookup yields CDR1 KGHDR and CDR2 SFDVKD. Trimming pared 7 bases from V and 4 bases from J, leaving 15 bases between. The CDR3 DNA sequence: TGTGCCACCAGAGGCGGGGGGGACGGCTATGGCTACACCTTC. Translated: CATRGGGDGYGYTF.

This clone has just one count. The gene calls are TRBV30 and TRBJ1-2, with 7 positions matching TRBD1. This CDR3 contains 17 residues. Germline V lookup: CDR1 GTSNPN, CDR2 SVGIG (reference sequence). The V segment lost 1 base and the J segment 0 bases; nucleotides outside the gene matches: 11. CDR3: CAWSDYKGAYPNYGYTF. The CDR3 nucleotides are TGTGCCTGGAGTGACTATAAGGGGGCCTACCCTAACTATGGCTACACCTTC.

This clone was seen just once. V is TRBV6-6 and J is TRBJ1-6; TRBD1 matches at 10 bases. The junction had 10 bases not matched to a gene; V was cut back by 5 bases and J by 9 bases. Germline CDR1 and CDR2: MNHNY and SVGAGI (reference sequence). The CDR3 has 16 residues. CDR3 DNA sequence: TGTGCCAGCAGTCCATCCGGGACAGGGGTTGGTTCACCCCTCCACTTT. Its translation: CASSPSGTGVGSPLHF.

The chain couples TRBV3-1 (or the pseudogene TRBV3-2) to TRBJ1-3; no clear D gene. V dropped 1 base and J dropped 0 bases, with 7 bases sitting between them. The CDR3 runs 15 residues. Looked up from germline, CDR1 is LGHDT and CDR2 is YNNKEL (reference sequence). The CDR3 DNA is TGTGCCAGCAGCCAAGCTACAGCCTCTGGAAACACCATATATTTT. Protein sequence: CASSQATASGNTIYF.

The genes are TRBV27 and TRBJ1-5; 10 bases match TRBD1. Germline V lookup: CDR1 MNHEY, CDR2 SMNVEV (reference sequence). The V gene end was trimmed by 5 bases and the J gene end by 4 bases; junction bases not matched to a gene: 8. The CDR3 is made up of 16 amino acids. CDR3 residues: CASSPYGQGENQPQHF. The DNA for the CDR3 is TGTGCCAGCAGTCCTTACGGACAGGGGGAGAATCAGCCCCAGCATTTT.

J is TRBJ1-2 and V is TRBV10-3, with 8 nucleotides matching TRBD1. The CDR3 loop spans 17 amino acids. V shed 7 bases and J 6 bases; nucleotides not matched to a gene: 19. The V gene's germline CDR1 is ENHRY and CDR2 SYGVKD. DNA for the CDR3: TGTGCCATCACCACTACCCCCGGGACAGGAGGGATACATGGCTACACCTTC. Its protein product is CAITTTPGTGGIHGYTF.

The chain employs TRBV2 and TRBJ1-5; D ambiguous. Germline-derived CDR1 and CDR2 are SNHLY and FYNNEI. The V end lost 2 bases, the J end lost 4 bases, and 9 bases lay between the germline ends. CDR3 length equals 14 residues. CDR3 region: CASSESGLNQPQHF. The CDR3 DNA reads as TGTGCCAGCAGTGAATCCGGGTTAAATCAGCCCCAGCATTTT.

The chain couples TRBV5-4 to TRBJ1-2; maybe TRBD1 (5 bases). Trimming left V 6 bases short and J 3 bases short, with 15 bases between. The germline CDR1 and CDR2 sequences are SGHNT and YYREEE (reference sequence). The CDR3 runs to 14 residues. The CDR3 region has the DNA TGTGCCAGCAACCTGAAAGGGGCGGACTATGGCTACACCTTC. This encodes CASNLKGADYGYTF.

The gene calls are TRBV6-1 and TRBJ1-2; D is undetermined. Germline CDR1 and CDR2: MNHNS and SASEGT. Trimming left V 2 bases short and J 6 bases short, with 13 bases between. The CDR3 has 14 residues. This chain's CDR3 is CASSESWEINGYTF. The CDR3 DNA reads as TGTGCCAGCAGTGAAAGTTGGGAGATAAATGGCTACACCTTC.

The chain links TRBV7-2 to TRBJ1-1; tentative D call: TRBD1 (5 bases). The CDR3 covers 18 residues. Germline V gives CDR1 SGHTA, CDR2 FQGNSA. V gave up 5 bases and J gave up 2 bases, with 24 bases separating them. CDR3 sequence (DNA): TGTGCCAGCAGCCTCTTGTGGGCAGGGCTCCTCTTTAACACTGAAGCTTTCTTT. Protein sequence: CASSLLWAGLLFNTEAFF.

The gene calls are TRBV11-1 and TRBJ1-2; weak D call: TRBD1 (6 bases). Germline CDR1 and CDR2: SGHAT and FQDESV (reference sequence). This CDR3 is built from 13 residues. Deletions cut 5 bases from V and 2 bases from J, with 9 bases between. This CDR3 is CASSHGQNYGYTF. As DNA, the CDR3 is TGTGCCAGCAGCCACGGACAGAACTATGGCTACACCTTC. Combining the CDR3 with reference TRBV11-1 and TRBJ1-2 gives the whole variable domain EAEVAQSPRYKITEKSQAVAFWCDPISGHATLYWYRQILGQGPELLVQFQDESVVDDSQLPKDRFSAERLKGVDSTLKIQPAELGDSAMYLCASSHGQNYGYTFGSGTRLTVV.

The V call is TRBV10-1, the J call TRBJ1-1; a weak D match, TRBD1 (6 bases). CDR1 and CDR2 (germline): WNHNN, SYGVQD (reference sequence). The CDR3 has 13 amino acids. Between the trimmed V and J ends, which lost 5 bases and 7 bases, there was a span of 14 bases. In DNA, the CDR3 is TGCGCCAGCAGTACCACAGGGTTGGATGAAGCTTTCTTT. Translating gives CASSTTGLDEAFF.

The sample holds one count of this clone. CDR3 amino acids: CASSPQGRGSYEQYF. For the CDR3, the DNA is TGTGCCAGCAGCCCGCAAGGGAGGGGATCCTACGAGCAGTACTTC. The chain combines TRBV5-5 with TRBJ2-7; 7 bases fit TRBD2. Germline values: CDR1 SGHKS, CDR2 YYEKEE (reference sequence). The CDR3 runs 15 residues. Losses at the gene ends were 4 bases for V and 1 base for J; bases not matched to a gene: 8.